The present TCR beta chain was sequenced within a study of blood T cell repertoires in COVID-19. Study at large: T cells, B-cell-depleted T cells, or PBMCs supplied cDNA or gDNA.

The protocol was immunoSEQ multiplex PCR, while the TCRdb copy is restricted to in-frame clones and leaves out a portion. The sample includes about 160,000 clones, roughly 79% of them seen just once. V shed 3 bases and J shed 7 bases, with 3 bases lying between them. CDR3 length: 11 amino acids. The sequencing input was peripheral blood. This sequence was found in a woman aged 80 or older with acute or convalescent COVID-19. The J gene is TRBJ2-2, the V gene TRBV12-3 or TRBV12-4; D gene ambiguous. The CDR3 region has the DNA TGTGCCAGCAGTTTGAGCGGGGAGCTGTTTTTT. Amino acid sequence: CASSLSGELFF.